This entry concerns a single TCR beta chain. This entry is derived from a study of blood T cell repertoires in COVID-19. The table came from immunoSEQ multiplex PCR; TCRdb's copy has only in-frame clones and leaves some out. The sample has about 370,000 clones; roughly 86% are singletons. The source material was peripheral blood. The origin of this receptor is a woman aged 30 to 39 with COVID-19, enrolled during active disease.

The DNA for the CDR3 is TGTGCCAGCAGTTTGACAGACTATGGCTACACCTTC. Its translation: CASSLTDYGYTF. The chain carries TRBV12-3 or TRBV12-4 and TRBJ1-2; tentatively, D is TRBD1 (5 bases). The CDR3 contains 12 residues. Trimming shortened V by 3 bases and J by 3 bases, and 5 bases separated the two germline ends.